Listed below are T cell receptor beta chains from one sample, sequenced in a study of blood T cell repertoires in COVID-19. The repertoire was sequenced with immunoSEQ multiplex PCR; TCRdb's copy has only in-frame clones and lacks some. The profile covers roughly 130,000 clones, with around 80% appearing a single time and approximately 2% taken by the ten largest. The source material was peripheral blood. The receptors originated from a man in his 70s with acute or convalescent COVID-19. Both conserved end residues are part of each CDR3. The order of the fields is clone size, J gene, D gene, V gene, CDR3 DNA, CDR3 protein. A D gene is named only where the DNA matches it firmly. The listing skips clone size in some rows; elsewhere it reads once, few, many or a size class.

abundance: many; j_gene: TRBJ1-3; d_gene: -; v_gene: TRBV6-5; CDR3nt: TGTGCCAGCAGGGCCCCGTCTGGAAACACCATATATTTT; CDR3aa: CASRAPSGNTIYF
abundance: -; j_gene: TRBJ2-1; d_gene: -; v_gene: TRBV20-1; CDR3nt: TGCAGTGCTAGTGGACAACTTAATGAGCAGTTCTTC; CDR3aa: CSASGQLNEQFF
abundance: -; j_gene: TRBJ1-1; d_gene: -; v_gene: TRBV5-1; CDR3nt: TGCGCCAGCAGACGGAGTCTCGGCGCGCGGGTTGGGGACACTGAAGCTTTCTTT; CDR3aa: CASRRSLGARVGDTEAFF
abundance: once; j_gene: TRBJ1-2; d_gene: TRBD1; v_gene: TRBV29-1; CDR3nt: TGCAGCGCGGGACAGACCTATGGCTACACCTTC; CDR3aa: CSAGQTYGYTF
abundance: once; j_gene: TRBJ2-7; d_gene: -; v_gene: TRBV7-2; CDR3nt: TGTGCCAGCAGCTTAAATAGCGGGACAGTCTTTCTCTACGAGCAGTACTTC; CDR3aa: CASSLNSGTVFLYEQYF
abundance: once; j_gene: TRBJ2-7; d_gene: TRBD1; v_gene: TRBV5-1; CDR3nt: TGCGCCAGCAGCTTGGGGGACAGGGGCTACGAGCAGTACTTC; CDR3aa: CASSLGDRGYEQYF
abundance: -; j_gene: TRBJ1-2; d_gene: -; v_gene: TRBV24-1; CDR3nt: TGTGCCACCAGTGATTTAAGGGGGAGTCACTTCTATGGCTACACCTTC; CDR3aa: CATSDLRGSHFYGYTF
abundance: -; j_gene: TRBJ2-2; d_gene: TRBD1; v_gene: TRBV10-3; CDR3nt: TGTGCCATCAGTGACGGGACAGGGAAGGGCACCGGGGAGCTGTTTTTT; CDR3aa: CAISDGTGKGTGELFF
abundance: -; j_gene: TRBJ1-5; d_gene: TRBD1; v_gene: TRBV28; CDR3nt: TGTGCCAGCAGTTTGTGGGGGACAGGGCGTATTCAGCCCCAGCATTTT; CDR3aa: CASSLWGTGRIQPQHF
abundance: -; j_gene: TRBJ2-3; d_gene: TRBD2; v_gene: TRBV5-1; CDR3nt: TGCGCCAGCAGCCCCGGGACTAGCGTCGGCACAGATACGCAGTATTTT; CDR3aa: CASSPGTSVGTDTQYF
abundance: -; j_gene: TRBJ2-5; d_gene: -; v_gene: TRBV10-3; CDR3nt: TGTGCCATCAGACCGGGACTCGAGCAAGAGACCCAGTACTTC; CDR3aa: CAIRPGLEQETQYF
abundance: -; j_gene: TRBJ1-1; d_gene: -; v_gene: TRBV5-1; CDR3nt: TGCGCCAGCAGCTATAGTGGCGGGTACACTGAAGCTTTCTTT; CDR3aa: CASSYSGGYTEAFF
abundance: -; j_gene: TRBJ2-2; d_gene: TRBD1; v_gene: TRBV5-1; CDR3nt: TGCGCCAGCAGAGACTGGGACAGGGGGTTTCCCGGGGAGCTGTTTTTT; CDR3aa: CASRDWDRGFPGELFF
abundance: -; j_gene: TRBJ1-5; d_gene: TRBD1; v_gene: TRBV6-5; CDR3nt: TGTGCCAGCAGGCACGGGACAGGGGGTGCTCAGCCCCAGCATTTT; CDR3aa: CASRHGTGGAQPQHF
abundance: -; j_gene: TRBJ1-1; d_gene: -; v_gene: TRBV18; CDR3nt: TGTGCCAGCTCGACGGGACAGAACACTGAAGCTTTCTTT; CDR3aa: CASSTGQNTEAFF
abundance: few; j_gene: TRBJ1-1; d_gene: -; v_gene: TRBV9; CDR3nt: TGTGCCAGCAGCGTCGAGCCGACAAGCGAAGCTTTCTTT; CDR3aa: CASSVEPTSEAFF
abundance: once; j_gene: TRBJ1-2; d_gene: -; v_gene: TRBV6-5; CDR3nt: TGTGCCAGCAGAAGAGAACAGGGACCTAACTATGGCTACACCTTC; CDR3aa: CASRREQGPNYGYTF
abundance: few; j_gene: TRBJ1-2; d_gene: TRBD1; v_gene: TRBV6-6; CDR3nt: TGTGCCAGCAGGAGGGGACAGGGGGATGGCGATGGCTACACCTTC; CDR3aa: CASRRGQGDGDGYTF
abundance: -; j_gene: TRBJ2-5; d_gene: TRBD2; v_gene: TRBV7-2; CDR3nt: TGTGCCAGCAGCTTAGCGGGACTAGCGGGGGAGACCCAGTACTTC; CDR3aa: CASSLAGLAGETQYF
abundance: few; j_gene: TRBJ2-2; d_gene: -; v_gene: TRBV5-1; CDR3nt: TGCGCCAGCAGCTCCTGGGCAGTCGGGGAGCTGTTTTTT; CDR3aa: CASSSWAVGELFF
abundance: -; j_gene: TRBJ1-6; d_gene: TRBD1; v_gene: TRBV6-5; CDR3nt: TGTGCCAGCAAGGGGGCATATAATTCACCCCTCCACTTT; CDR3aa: CASKGAYNSPLHF
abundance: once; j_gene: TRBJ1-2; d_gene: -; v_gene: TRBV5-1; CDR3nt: TGCGCCAGCAGCATGGAGACAGCTAACTATGGCTACACCTTC; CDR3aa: CASSMETANYGYTF
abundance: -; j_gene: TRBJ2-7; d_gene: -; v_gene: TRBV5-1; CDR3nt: TGCGCCAGCAGCTTAGGAGGGGCGGAATACGAGCAGTACTTC; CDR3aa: CASSLGGAEYEQYF
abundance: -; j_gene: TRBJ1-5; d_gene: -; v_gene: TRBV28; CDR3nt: TGTGCCAGCAGAAAGAAACTCAATCAGCCCCAGCATTTT; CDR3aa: CASRKKLNQPQHF
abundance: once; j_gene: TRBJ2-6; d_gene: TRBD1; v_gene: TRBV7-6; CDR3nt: TGTGCCAGCAGCTTAGCGCCCATCCGGGACAGGGAGAACTCTGGGGCCAACGTCCTGACTTTC; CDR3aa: CASSLAPIRDRENSGANVLTF
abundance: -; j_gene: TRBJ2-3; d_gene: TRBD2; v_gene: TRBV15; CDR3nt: TGTGCCACCAGCAGCCGGGGAGGGGAAGATACGCAGTATTTT; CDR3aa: CATSSRGGEDTQYF
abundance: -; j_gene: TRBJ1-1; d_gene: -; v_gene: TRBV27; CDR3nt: TGTGCCAGCAGTTCCGAGAAGGTACGGAGGAGGAACACTGAAGCTTTCTTT; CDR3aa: CASSSEKVRRRNTEAFF
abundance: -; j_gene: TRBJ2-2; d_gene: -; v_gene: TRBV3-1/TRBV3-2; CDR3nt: TGTGCCAGCAGCCAAGATTCGGGCACCGGGGAGCTGTTTTTT; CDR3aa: CASSQDSGTGELFF
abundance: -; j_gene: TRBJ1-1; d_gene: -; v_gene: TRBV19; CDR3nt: TGTGCCAGTAGTATTGGTGGGGCCAACACTGAAGCTTTCTTT; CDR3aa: CASSIGGANTEAFF
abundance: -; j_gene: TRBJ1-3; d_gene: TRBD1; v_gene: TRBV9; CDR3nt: TGTGCCAGCAGCGTAGCGGACAGGGACTCTGGAAACACCATATATTTT; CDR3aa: CASSVADRDSGNTIYF
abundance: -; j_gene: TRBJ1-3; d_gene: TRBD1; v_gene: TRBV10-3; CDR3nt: TGTGCCATCAGGCCCGACAGGGGGGGTAACACCATATATTTT; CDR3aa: CAIRPDRGGNTIYF
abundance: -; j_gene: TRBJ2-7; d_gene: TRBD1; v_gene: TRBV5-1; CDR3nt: TGCGCCAGCAGCTCGGGACAGGGGATAAACGAGCAGTACTTC; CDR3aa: CASSSGQGINEQYF
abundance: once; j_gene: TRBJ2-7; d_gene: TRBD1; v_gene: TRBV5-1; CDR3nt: TGCGCCAGCAGCTTGGAGGGACAGGGGTCCTACGAGCAGTACTTC; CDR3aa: CASSLEGQGSYEQYF
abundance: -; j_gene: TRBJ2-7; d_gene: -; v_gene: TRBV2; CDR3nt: TGTGCCAGCAGTGATGGGGGGTTTTGGGGAACCTACGAGCAGTACTTC; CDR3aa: CASSDGGFWGTYEQYF
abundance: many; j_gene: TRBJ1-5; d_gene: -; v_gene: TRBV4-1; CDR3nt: TGCGCCAGCAGCCTCCGGGACTCCAATCAGCCCCAGCATTTT; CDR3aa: CASSLRDSNQPQHF
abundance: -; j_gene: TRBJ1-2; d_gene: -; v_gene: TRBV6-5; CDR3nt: TGTGCCAGCACCCCCCCGGGTGGTGGCTACACCTTC; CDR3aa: CASTPPGGGYTF
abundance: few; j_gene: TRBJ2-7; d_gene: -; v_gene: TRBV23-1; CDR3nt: TGCGCCAGCAGTCAATCTTGCGGGGTATCCTACGAGCAGTACTTC; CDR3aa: CASSQSCGVSYEQYF